This T cell receptor beta chain is from a study of blood T cells in healthy people across ages. There are 15 residues in the CDR3. Germline loops: CDR1 LGHDT, CDR2 YNNKEL (reference sequence). Together with a sample-barcoded 5' primer, a J-beta primer mix was included in a second PCR lasting roughly 7 to 11 cycles. A single record per CDR3 protein comes from TCRdb applying MiXCR to the 5' RACE reads. This table has about 800,000 distinct CDR3 sequences, 46% appearing once. A word on this clonotype: A read error may produce the germline difference seen at one junction end.

This TCR was sampled from an older man in good health. The rearrangement joins TRBV3-1 to TRBJ2-5; the match to TRBD2 covers 12 bases. The J call is doubtful: the DNA matches TRBJ2-7 better. The sample comprised blood. The CDR3 reads CARSQVLAGGYEQYF. Written as DNA, the CDR3 is TGTGCCCGCAGCCAAGTACTAGCGGGAGGTTACGAGCAGTACTTC.